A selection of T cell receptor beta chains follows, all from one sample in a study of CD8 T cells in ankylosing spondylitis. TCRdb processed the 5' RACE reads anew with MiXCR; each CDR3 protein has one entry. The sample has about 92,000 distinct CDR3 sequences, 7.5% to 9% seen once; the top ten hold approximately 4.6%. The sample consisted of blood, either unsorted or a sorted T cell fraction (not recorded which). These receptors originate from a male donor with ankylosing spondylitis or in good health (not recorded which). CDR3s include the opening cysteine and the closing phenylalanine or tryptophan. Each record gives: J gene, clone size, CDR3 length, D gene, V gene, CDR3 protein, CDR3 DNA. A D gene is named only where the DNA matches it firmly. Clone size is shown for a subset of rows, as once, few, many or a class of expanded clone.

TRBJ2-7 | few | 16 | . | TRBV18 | CASSPPYSGDTYEQYF | TGTGCCAGCTCACCACCCTATTCCGGGGACACCTACGAGCAGTACTTC
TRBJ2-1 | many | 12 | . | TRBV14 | CASSHQYNEQFF | TGTGCCAGCAGCCACCAATACAATGAGCAGTTCTTC
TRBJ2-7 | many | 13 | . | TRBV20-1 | CSARGFTSYEQYF | TGCAGTGCTAGGGGGTTCACTTCCTACGAGCAGTACTTC
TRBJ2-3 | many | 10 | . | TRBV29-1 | CSGFTDTQYF | TGCAGCGGGTTCACAGATACGCAGTATTTT
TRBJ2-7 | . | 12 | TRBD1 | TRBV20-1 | CSARTGGGEQYF | TGCAGTGCACGGACAGGGGGGGGTGAGCAGTACTTC
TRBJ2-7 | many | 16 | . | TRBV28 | CASSLNEVGSTYEQYF | TGTGCCAGCAGTTTAAATGAGGTTGGCAGTACCTACGAGCAGTACTTC
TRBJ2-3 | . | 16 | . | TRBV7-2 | CASIDGTNWGTDTQYF | TGTGCCAGCATCGACGGCACCAATTGGGGGACAGATACGCAGTATTTT
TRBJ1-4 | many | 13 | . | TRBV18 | CASSPSQEQILFF | TGTGCCAGCTCACCAAGCCAGGAGCAAATTCTGTTTTTT
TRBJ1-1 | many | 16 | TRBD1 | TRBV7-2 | CASSHREGAPNTEAFF | TGTGCCAGCAGCCACCGAGAGGGGGCCCCGAACACTGAAGCTTTCTTT
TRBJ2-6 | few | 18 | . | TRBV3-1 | CASSGFLLLSSGANVLTF | TGTGCCAGCAGTGGTTTCCTCCTCCTGAGCTCTGGGGCCAACGTCCTGACTTTC
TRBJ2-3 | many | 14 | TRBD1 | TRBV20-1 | CSAQGQGGTDTQYF | TGCAGTGCACAGGGACAGGGGGGCACAGATACGCAGTATTTT
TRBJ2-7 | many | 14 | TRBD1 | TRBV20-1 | CSAPGGTGGYEQYF | TGCAGTGCCCCTGGGGGGACAGGGGGGTACGAGCAGTACTTC
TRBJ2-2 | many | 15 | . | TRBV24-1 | CATSDLSRDTGELFF | TGTGCCACCAGTGATTTGTCTAGGGACACCGGGGAGCTGTTTTTT
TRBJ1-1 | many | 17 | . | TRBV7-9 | CASSSRVGGPESTEAFF | TGTGCCAGCAGCTCTCGCGTGGGGGGTCCAGAGAGCACTGAAGCTTTCTTT
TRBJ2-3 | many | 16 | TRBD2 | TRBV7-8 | CASSLELAGRGDTQYF | TGTGCCAGCAGCTTAGAACTAGCGGGGCGGGGGGATACGCAGTATTTT
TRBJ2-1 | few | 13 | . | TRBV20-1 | CSARDKLYNEQFF | TGCAGTGCTAGAGATAAGCTCTACAATGAGCAGTTCTTC
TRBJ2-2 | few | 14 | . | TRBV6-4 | CASSESYVSGELFF | TGTGCCAGCAGTGAATCGTACGTGTCCGGGGAGCTGTTTTTT
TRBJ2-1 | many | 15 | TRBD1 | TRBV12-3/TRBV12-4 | CASSLIAGGYNEQFF | TGTGCCAGCAGTTTAATCGCAGGGGGCTACAATGAGCAGTTCTTC
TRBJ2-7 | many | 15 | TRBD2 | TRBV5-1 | CASRASAGETYEQYF | TGCGCCAGCAGAGCCTCGGCGGGGGAGACCTACGAGCAGTACTTC
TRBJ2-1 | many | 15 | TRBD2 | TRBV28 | CASSAAGESYNEQFF | TGTGCCAGCAGTGCAGCGGGGGAGTCCTACAATGAGCAGTTCTTC
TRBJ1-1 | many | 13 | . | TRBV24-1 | CATRQGLNTEAFF | TGTGCCACCAGGCAGGGGCTGAACACTGAAGCTTTCTTT
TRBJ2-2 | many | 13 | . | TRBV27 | CASTTANTGELFF | TGTGCCAGCACTACCGCGAACACCGGGGAGCTGTTTTTT
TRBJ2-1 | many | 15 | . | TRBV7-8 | CASSLPGLPKRMQFF | TGTGCCAGCAGCTTGCCGGGACTCCCCAAGAGAATGCAGTTCTTC
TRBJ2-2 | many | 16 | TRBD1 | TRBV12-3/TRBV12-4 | CASTSMGQGIGGELFF | TGTGCCAGCACCTCTATGGGACAGGGGATCGGCGGGGAGCTGTTTTTT
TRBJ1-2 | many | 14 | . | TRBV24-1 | CATSDPGAAPGYTF | TGTGCCACCAGTGACCCCGGGGCCGCACCGGGCTACACCTTC
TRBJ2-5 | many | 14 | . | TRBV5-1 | CASSLLDSQETQYF | TGCGCCAGCAGCTTATTGGACAGCCAAGAGACCCAGTACTTC
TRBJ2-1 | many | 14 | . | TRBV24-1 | CATSEPGYYNEQFF | TGTGCCACCAGTGAGCCGGGATACTACAATGAGCAGTTCTTC
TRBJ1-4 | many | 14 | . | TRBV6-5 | CASTDRATNEKLFF | TGTGCCAGCACTGACCGAGCAACTAATGAAAAACTGTTTTTT
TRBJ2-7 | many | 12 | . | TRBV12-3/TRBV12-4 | CATQNWDDEQYF | TGTGCCACCCAAAATTGGGACGACGAGCAGTACTTC
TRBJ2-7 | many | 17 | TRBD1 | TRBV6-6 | CASSYVTGGASSYEQYF | TGTGCCAGCAGTTACGTTACAGGGGGCGCTTCGTCCTACGAGCAGTACTTC
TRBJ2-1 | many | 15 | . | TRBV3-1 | CASSHRDPAYNEQFF | TGTGCCAGCAGCCACCGGGACCCTGCCTACAATGAGCAGTTCTTC
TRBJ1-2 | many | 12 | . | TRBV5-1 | CASSPLSFGYTF | TGCGCCAGCAGCCCCTTAAGTTTCGGCTACACCTTC
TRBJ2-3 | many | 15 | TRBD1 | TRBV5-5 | CASSFPRQGPDTQYF | TGTGCCAGCAGTTTCCCAAGACAGGGCCCAGATACGCAGTATTTT
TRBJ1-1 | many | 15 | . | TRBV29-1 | CSVFRAGAVDTEAFF | TGCAGCGTTTTTAGGGCGGGGGCCGTAGACACTGAAGCTTTCTTT
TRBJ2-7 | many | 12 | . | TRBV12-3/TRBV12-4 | CASARDSYEQYF | TGTGCCAGCGCCAGGGACTCCTACGAGCAGTACTTC
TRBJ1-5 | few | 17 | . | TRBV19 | CASSPSRARGVNQPQHF | TGTGCCAGTAGTCCCTCGAGGGCTCGGGGTGTCAATCAGCCCCAGCATTTT
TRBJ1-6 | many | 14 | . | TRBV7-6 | CASSLAALNSPLHF | TGTGCCAGCAGCTTGGCAGCACTTAATTCACCCCTCCACTTT
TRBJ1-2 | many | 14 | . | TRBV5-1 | CASSLASGAYGYTF | TGCGCCAGCAGCTTGGCCTCAGGGGCCTATGGCTACACCTTC
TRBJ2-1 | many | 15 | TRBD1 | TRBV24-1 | CATSEGQATYNEQFF | TGTGCCACCAGTGAAGGACAGGCAACCTACAATGAGCAGTTCTTC
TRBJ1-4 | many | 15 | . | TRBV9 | CASSTGQNPNEKLFF | TGTGCCAGCAGCACCGGACAGAACCCTAATGAAAAACTGTTTTTT
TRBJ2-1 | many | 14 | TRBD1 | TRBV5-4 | CASSKGTGRNEQFF | TGTGCCAGCAGCAAAGGGACAGGACGCAATGAGCAGTTCTTC
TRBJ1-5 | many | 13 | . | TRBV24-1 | CATSTYSNQPQHF | TGTGCCACCAGTACTTATAGCAATCAGCCCCAGCATTTT
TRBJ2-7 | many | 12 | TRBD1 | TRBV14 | CASSPGGLEQYF | TGTGCCAGCAGCCCAGGGGGTCTCGAGCAGTACTTC
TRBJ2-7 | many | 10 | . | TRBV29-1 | CSVLSYEQYF | TGCAGCGTTCTCTCTTACGAGCAGTACTTC
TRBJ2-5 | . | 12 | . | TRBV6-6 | CASNQGWETQYF | TGTGCCAGCAATCAGGGGTGGGAGACCCAGTACTTC
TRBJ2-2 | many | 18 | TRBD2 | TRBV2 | CASSERGGLSAPTGELFF | TGTGCCAGCAGTGAACGGGGGGGCCTTAGTGCCCCTACCGGGGAGCTGTTTTTT
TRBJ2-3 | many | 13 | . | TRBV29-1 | CSVEVSGTDTQYF | TGCAGCGTTGAGGTTAGCGGCACAGATACGCAGTATTTT
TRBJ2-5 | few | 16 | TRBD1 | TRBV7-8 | CASSLDGTGIMETQYF | TGTGCCAGCAGCTTAGATGGGACAGGTATTATGGAGACCCAGTACTTC
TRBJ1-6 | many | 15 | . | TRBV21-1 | CASSKDRGNNSPLHF | TGTGCCAGCAGCAAGGACAGGGGAAATAATTCACCCCTCCACTTT
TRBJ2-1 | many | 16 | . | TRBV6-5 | CASSYSRGSSYNEQFF | TGTGCCAGCAGTTACTCTCGGGGGAGCTCCTACAATGAGCAGTTCTTC
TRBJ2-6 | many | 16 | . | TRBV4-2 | CASSQDHNSGANVLTF | TGTGCCAGCAGCCAAGATCACAACTCTGGGGCCAACGTCCTGACTTTC
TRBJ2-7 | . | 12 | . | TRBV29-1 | CSAGQTTYEQYF | TGCAGCGCTGGACAGACGACCTACGAGCAGTACTTC
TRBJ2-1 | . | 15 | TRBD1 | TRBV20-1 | CCASEFGTVYNEQFF | TGCTGTGCTAGTGAGTTCGGGACAGTATACAATGAGCAGTTCTTC
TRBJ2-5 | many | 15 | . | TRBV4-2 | CASSQNAGTQETQYF | TGTGCCAGCAGCCAGAACGCAGGGACCCAAGAGACCCAGTACTTC